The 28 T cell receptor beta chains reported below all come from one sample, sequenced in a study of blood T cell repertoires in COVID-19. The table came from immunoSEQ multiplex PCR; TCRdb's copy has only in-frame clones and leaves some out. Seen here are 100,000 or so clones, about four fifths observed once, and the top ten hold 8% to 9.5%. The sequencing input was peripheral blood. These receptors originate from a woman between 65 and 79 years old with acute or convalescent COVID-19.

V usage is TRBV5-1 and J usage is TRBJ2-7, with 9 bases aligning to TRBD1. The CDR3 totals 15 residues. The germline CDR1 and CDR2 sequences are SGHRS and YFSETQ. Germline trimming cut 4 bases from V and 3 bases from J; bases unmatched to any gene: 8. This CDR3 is CASSPLPGQGYEQYF. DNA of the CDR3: TGCGCCAGCAGCCCCCTGCCGGGACAGGGCTACGAGCAGTACTTC.

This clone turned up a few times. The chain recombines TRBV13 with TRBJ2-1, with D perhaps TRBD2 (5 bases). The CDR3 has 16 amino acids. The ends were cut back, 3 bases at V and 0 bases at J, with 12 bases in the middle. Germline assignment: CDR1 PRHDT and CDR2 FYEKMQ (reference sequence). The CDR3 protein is CASSFTGKSSYNEQFF. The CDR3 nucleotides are TGTGCCAGCAGCTTTACGGGGAAAAGCTCCTACAATGAGCAGTTCTTC.

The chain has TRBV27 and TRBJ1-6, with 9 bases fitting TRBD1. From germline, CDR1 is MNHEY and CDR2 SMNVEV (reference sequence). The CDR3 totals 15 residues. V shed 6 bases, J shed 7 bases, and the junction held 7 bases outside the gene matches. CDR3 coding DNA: TGTGCCAGCAGCGCAGGACAGGGGCTAAATTCACCCCTCCACTTT. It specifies CASSAGQGLNSPLHF.

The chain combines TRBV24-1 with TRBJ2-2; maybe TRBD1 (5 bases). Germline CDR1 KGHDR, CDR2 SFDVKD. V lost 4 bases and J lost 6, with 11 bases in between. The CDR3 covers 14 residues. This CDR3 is CATSDRRQSGELFF. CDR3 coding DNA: TGTGCCACCAGTGACCGTCGACAGTCCGGGGAGCTGTTTTTT.

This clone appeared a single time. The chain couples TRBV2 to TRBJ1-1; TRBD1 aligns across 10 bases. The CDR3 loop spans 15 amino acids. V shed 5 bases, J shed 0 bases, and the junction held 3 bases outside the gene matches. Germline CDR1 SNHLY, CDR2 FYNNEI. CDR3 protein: CASSSGQGMNTEAFF. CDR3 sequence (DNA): TGTGCCAGCAGTTCGGGACAGGGGATGAACACTGAAGCTTTCTTT.

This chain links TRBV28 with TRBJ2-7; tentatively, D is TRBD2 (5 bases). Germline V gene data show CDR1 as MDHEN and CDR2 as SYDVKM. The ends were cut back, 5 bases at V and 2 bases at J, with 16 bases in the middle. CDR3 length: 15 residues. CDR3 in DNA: TGTGCCAGCAGTCCCATCCCCGGAGGCCCCTACGAGCAGTACTTC. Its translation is CASSPIPGGPYEQYF.

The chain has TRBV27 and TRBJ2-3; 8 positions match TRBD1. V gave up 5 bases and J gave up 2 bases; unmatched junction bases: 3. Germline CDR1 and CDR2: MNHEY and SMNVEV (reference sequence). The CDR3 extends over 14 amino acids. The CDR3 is CASSRQGPTDTQYF. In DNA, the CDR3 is TGTGCCAGCAGTCGACAGGGGCCCACAGATACGCAGTATTTT.

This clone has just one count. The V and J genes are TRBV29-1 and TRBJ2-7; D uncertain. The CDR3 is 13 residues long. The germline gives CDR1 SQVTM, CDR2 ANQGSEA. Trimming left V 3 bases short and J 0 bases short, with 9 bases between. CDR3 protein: CSVDCYPSYEQYF. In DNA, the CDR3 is TGCAGCGTTGACTGCTACCCCTCCTACGAGCAGTACTTC.

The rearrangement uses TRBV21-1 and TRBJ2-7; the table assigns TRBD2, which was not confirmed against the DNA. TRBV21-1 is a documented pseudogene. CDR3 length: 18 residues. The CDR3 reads CASSKNVVAGGFSYEQYF. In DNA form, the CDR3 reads TGTGCCAGCAGCAAAAACGTGGTAGCGGGAGGTTTTAGCTACGAGCAGTACTTC.

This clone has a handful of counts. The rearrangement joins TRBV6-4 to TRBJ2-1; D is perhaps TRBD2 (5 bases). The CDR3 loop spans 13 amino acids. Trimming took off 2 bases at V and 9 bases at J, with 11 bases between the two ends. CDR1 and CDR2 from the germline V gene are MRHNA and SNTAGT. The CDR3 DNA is TGTGCCAGCAGTGACCGTAGCGAGGGTGAGCAGTTCTTC. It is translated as CASSDRSEGEQFF.

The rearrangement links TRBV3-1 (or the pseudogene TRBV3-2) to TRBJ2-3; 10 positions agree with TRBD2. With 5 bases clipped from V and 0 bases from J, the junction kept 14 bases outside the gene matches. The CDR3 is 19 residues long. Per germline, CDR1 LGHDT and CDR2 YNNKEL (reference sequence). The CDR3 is CASSYGTSASKLSTDTQYF. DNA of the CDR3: TGTGCCAGCAGCTATGGGACTAGCGCCTCAAAATTAAGCACAGATACGCAGTATTTT.

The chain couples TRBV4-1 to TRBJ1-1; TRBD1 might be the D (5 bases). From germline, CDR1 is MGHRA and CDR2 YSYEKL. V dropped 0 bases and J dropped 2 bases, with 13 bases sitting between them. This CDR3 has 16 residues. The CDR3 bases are TGCGCCAGCAGCCAAGATACCGCCAGGGTTAACACTGAAGCTTTCTTT. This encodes CASSQDTARVNTEAFF.

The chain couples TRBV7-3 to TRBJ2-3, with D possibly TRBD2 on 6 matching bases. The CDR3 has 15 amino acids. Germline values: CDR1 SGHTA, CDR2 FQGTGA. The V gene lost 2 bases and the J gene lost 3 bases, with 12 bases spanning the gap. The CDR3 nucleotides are TGTGCCAGCAGCTTACTGGCTAGCGCTACAGATACGCAGTATTTT. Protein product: CASSLLASATDTQYF.

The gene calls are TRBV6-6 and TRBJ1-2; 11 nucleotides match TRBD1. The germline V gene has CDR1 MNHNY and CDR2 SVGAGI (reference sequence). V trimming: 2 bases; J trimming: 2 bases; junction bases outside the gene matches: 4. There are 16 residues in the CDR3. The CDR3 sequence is CASSYRTGGLNYGYTF. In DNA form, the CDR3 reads TGTGCCAGCAGTTACCGGACAGGGGGCTTGAACTATGGCTACACCTTC.

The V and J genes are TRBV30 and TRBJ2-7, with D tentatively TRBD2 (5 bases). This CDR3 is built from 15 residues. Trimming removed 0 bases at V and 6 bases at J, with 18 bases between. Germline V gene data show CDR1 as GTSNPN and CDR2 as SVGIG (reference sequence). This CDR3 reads CAWSVFAGGVAEQYF. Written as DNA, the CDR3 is TGTGCCTGGAGTGTATTTGCGGGTGGGGTCGCCGAGCAGTACTTC.

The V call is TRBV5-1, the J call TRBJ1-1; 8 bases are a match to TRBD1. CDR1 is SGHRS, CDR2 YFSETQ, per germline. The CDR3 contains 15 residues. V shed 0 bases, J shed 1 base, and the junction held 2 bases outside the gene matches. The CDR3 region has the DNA TGCGCCAGCAGCTTGGGGGACAGGAGGAACACTGAAGCTTTCTTT. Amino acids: CASSLGDRRNTEAFF.

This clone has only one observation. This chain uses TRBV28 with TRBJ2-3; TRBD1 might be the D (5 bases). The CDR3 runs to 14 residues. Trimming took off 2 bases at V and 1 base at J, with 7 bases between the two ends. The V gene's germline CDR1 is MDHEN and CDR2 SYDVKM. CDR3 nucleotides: TGTGCCAGCAGTTTAGGGGCAGGCACAGATACGCAGTATTTT. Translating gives CASSLGAGTDTQYF. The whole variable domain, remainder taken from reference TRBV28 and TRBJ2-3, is DVKVTQSSRYLVKRTGEKVFLECVQDMDHENMFWYRQDPGLGLRLIYFSYDVKMKEKGDIPEGYSVSREKKERFSLILESASTNQTSMYLCASSLGAGTDTQYFGPGTRLTVL.

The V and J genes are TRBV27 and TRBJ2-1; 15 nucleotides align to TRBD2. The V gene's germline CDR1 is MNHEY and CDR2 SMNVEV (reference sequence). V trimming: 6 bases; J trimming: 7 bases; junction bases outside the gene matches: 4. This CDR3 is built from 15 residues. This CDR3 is CASSLGTSGGNEQFF. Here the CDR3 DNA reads TGTGCCAGCAGCCTAGGGACTAGCGGGGGGAATGAGCAGTTCTTC.

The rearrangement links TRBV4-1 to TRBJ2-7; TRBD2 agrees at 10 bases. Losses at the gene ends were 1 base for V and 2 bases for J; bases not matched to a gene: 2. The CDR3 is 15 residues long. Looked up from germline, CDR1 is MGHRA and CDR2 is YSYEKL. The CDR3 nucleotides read TGCGCCAGCAGCCAAGGGAGCGGGAGGGCCTACGAGCAGTACTTC. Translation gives CASSQGSGRAYEQYF.

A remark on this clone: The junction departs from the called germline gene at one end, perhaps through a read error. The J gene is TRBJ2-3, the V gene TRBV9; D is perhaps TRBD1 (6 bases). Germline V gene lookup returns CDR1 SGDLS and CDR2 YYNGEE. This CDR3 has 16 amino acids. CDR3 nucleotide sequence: TGTACCAGCAGCGTAAACAGGGCGGCTGGCACAGATACGCAGTATTTT. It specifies CTSSVNRAAGTDTQYF.

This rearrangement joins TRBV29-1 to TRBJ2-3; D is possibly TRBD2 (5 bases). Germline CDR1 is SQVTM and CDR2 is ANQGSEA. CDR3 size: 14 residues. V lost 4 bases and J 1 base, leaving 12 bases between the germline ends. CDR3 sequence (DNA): TGCAGCGTTGGAGGGCCACCGGGCACAGATACGCAGTATTTT. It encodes CSVGGPPGTDTQYF.

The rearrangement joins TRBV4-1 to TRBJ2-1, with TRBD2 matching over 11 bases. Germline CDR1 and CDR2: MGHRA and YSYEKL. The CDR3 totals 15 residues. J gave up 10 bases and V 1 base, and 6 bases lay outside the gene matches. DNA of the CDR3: TGCGCCAGCAGCCAAGTACTAGCGGGGGCTGGGGAGCAGTTCTTC. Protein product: CASSQVLAGAGEQFF.

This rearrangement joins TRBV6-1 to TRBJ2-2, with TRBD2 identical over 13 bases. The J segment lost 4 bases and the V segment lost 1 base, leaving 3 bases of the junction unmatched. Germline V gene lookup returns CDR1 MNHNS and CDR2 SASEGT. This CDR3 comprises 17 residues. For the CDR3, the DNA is TGTGCCAGCAGTGAAGGACTAGCGGGAGGTATCACCGGGGAGCTGTTTTTT. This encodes CASSEGLAGGITGELFF.

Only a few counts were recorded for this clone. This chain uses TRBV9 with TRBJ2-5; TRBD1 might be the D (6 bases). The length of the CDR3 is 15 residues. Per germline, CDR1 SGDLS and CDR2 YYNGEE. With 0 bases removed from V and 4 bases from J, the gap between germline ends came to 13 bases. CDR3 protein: CASSVGTGKLETQYF. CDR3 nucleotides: TGTGCCAGCAGCGTAGGTACAGGGAAGTTAGAGACCCAGTACTTC.

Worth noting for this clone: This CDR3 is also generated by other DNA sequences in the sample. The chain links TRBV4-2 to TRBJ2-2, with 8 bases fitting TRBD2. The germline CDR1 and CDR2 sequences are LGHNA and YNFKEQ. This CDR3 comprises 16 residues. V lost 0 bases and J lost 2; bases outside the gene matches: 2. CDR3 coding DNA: TGTGCCAGCAGCCAAGAACTAGCGGCTAACACCGGGGAGCTGTTTTTT. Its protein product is CASSQELAANTGELFF.

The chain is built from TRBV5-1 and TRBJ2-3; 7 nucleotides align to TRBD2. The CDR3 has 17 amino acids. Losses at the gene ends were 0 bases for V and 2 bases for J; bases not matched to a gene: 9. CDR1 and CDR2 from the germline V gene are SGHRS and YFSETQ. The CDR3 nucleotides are TGCGCCAGCAGCTTGGGGGGCGGGAGAACCCCCACAGATACGCAGTATTTT. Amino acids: CASSLGGGRTPTDTQYF.

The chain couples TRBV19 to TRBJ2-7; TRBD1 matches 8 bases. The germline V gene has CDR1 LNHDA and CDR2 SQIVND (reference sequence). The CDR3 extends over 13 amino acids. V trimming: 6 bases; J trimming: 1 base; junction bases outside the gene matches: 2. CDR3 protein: CASSHRGSYEQYF. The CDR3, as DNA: TGTGCCAGTAGCCACAGGGGGTCCTACGAGCAGTACTTC.

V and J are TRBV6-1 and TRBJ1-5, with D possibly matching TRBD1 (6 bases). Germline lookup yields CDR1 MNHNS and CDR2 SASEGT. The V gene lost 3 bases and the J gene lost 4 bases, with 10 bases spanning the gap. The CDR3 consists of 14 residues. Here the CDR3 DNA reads TGTGCCAGCAGTGACAGGGGAATAAATCAGCCCCAGCATTTT. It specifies CASSDRGINQPQHF.